Below, one TCR beta chain is given with its context. From the germline J gene comes the end of the CDR3, since the read stops 3 residues before it. The data originate from a study of Tregs in tolerant kidney transplant recipients. Repertoires were generated with immunoSEQ multiplex PCR, while TCRdb's copy carries only in-frame clones and drops some. The sample table sets out tens of thousands of clones. Germline trimming cut 4 bases from V and 4 bases from J; bases unmatched to any gene: 8. CDR3 size: 15 residues. CDR1 and CDR2 (germline): ENHRY, SYGVKD. The rearrangement joins TRBV10-3 to TRBJ2-3, with 7 bases aligning to TRBD2. The receptor comes from a human donor who received a combined kidney and bone marrow transplant. The starting material was CD4+ T cells from blood, obtained before the transplant. The CDR3 spells CAISAGGTTSDTQYF. CDR3 bases read: TGTGCCATCAGTGCTGGGGGGACTACCTCAGATACG.